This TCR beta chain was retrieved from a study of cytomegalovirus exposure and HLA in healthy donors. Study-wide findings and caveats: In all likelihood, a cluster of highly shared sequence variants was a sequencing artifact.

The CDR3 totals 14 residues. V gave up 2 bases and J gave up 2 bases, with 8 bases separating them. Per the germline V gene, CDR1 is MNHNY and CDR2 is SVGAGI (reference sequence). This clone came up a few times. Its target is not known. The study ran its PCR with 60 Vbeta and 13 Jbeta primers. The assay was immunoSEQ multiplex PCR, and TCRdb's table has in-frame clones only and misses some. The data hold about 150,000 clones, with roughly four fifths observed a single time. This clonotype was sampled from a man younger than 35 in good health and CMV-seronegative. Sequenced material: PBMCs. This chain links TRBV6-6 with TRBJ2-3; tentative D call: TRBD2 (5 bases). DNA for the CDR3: TGTGCCAGCAGTTACGAGGGCCCCACAGATACGCAGTATTTT. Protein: CASSYEGPTDTQYF.